This TCR beta chain emerged from a study of blood T cell repertoires in COVID-19. This clone was seen more than once but under ten times. The protocol was immunoSEQ multiplex PCR, while the TCRdb copy is restricted to in-frame clones and leaves out a portion. The sample carries under 200,000 clones, about 80% recorded once. Sequencing was carried out using PBMCs or T cells enriched from blood (not recorded which). This receptor was identified in a man in his fifties or sixties who had recovered from COVID-19.

This CDR3 is CASSPGDREFHGYTF. The CDR3 DNA reads as TGTGCCAGCAGCCCCGGGGACAGGGAGTTCCATGGCTACACCTTC. The V call is TRBV28, the J call TRBJ1-2; 9 bases align to TRBD1. The CDR3 extends over 15 amino acids. Germline assignment: CDR1 MDHEN and CDR2 SYDVKM. J lost 6 bases, V lost 6 bases, and 11 bases had no gene match.